Below, 14 T cell receptor beta chains from the same sample are listed, as sequenced in a study of T-cell memory formation after mild COVID-19. From the 5' RACE reads, TCRdb called clonotypes with MiXCR, one entry per CDR3 protein. The repertoire holds about 250,000 distinct CDR3 sequences, approximately 15% seen once, with 2.1% in the top ten. Sequenced material: PBMCs or a T cell subset sorted from them (not recorded which). Receptor source: an adult woman who had mild COVID-19 (a few samples of this study predate the infection). Cell type and time point are not known.

The V and J genes are TRBV20-1 and TRBJ1-5; 8 nucleotides agree with TRBD1. Per germline, CDR1 DFQATT and CDR2 SNEGSKA (reference sequence). The CDR3 is 14 residues long. V shed 2 bases, J shed 7 bases, and the junction held 7 bases outside the gene matches. CDR3 bases: TGCAGTGCTAGACCCGGACAGGGAGGCCAGCCCCAGCATTTT. Translated: CSARPGQGGQPQHF.

The chain carries TRBV18 and TRBJ2-5, with D perhaps matching TRBD1 (5 bases). This CDR3 spans 16 amino acids. V shed 0 bases and J shed 5 bases, with 16 bases lying between them. Germline V lookup: CDR1 KGHSH, CDR2 LQKENI. The chain's CDR3 is CASSPPESRVRETQYF. Here the CDR3 DNA reads TGTGCCAGCTCACCACCGGAGAGCAGGGTGAGGGAGACCCAGTACTTC. Filled out from reference TRBV18 and TRBJ2-5, the complete variable domain reads NAGVMQNPRHLVRRRGQEARLRCSPMKGHSHVYWYRQLPEEGLKFMVYLQKENIIDESGMPKERFSAEFPKEGPSILRIQQVVRGDSAAYFCASSPPESRVRETQYFGPGTRLLVL.

The chain carries TRBV12-3 or TRBV12-4 and TRBJ1-5; 11 bases are a match to TRBD1. The CDR3 is made up of 16 amino acids. The trim removed 5 bases at V and 4 bases at J, leaving 7 bases unmatched. In DNA form, the CDR3 reads TGTGCCAGCAGTCCCCCCGGACAGGGGGCGAATCAGCCCCAGCATTTT. Its protein is CASSPPGQGANQPQHF.

V and J are TRBV20-1 and TRBJ2-5; D not certain. Germline-derived CDR1 and CDR2 are DFQATT and SNEGSKA (reference sequence). CDR3 length: 14 amino acids. Trimming took off 3 bases at V and 0 bases at J, with 11 bases between the two ends. The CDR3 region is CSASARPDQETQYF. The DNA of the CDR3 is TGCAGTGCTAGTGCCCGACCGGACCAAGAGACCCAGTACTTC.

In its sample, this clonotype was seen many times. This chain joins TRBV5-6 and TRBJ1-5; D is ambiguous. The CDR3 loop spans 12 amino acids. Germline V CDR1 and CDR2: SGHDT, YYEEEE. The ends were cut back, 0 bases at V and 7 bases at J, with 5 bases in the middle. The CDR3 bases are TGTGCCAGCAGCTTGGGTGACCAGCCCCAGCATTTT. Protein sequence: CASSLGDQPQHF.

The chain combines TRBV5-1 with TRBJ2-1; 8 bases are shared with TRBD2. The length of the CDR3 is 15 residues. The V and J ends lost 2 bases and 2 bases, in that order; junction bases with no gene match: 3. Germline CDR1 and CDR2: SGHRS and YFSETQ. The CDR3 reads CASSFISGTYNEQFF. The DNA for the CDR3 is TGCGCCAGCAGCTTCATTAGCGGGACCTACAATGAGCAGTTCTTC.

This clonotype was seen repeatedly, ten times or more. The rearrangement uses TRBV15 and TRBJ2-1; D gene ambiguous. The CDR3 loop spans 16 amino acids. CDR1 is LNHNV, CDR2 YYDKDF, per germline (reference sequence). Trimming removed 0 bases at V and 0 bases at J, with 9 bases between. CDR3 amino acids: CATSRDRATSYNEQFF. For the CDR3, the DNA is TGTGCCACCAGCAGAGATCGGGCCACCTCCTACAATGAGCAGTTCTTC.

CDR3 sequence reads: CSATGGGSYEQYF. CDR3 in DNA: TGCAGCGCAACAGGAGGGGGTTCCTACGAGCAGTACTTC. The rearrangement joins TRBV29-1 to TRBJ2-7; D tentatively reads TRBD1 or TRBD2 (6 bases each). Germline CDR1 is SQVTM and CDR2 is ANQGSEA. The CDR3 extends over 13 amino acids. Trimming stripped 7 bases from V and 1 base from J, with 14 bases between.

This sequence joins TRBV6-5 and TRBJ1-2; D gene unclear. This CDR3 is built from 15 residues. V dropped 3 bases and J dropped 6 bases, with 17 bases sitting between them. CDR1 and CDR2 from the germline V gene are MNHEY and SVGAGI. The CDR3: CASSYRRAEKNGYTF. Written as DNA, the CDR3 is TGTGCCAGCAGTTATCGAAGGGCGGAAAAGAATGGCTACACCTTC.

This clonotype was recorded a few times. This chain joins TRBV4-1 and TRBJ2-5; D unresolved. Germline assignment: CDR1 MGHRA and CDR2 YSYEKL. Deletions cut 0 bases from V and 5 bases from J, with 13 bases between. The CDR3 runs 15 residues. CDR3: CASSQEGASMETQYF. CDR3 bases: TGCGCCAGCAGCCAAGAGGGTGCGAGTATGGAGACCCAGTACTTC.

The V gene is TRBV7-9, the J gene TRBJ2-3, with TRBD2 as a possible D gene (5 bases). Germline loops: CDR1 SEHNR, CDR2 FQNEAQ (reference sequence). This CDR3 is built from 18 residues. V was trimmed by 5 bases and J by 1 base, leaving 22 bases between them. The CDR3 coding sequence is TGTGCCAGCAGCCCCAACCTACTAGTTAACATTGGCACAGATACGCAGTATTTT. Translating it yields CASSPNLLVNIGTDTQYF.

This clonotype has only a few counts. The chain uses TRBV10-3 and TRBJ2-1, with 11 bases identical to TRBD2. Germline V gene data show CDR1 as ENHRY and CDR2 as SYGVKD. Unmatched junction bases numbered 9, after V lost 5 bases and J lost 0 bases. The CDR3 runs 18 residues. The CDR3 coding sequence is TGTGCCATCAGTTTGGCTAGCGGGAGGTTCTACTCCTACAATGAGCAGTTCTTC. It specifies CAISLASGRFYSYNEQFF.

This clonotype was observed a handful of times. The chain joins TRBV10-3 to TRBJ1-3, with 9 positions matching TRBD1. Germline V gives CDR1 ENHRY, CDR2 SYGVKD. There are 16 residues in the CDR3. V lost 10 bases to trimming and J lost 2 bases; unmatched junction nucleotides: 12. Here the CDR3 reads CATSGSTGGAGNTIYF. In DNA, the CDR3 is TGTGCCACCTCGGGGAGTACAGGGGGCGCTGGAAACACCATATATTTT.

This chain joins TRBV3-1 and TRBJ2-7, with 7 positions matching TRBD1. Germline V gives CDR1 LGHDT, CDR2 YNNKEL (reference sequence). Trimming took 4 bases from V and 5 from J; bases not matched to a gene: 5. The CDR3 extends over 13 amino acids. CDR3 protein: CASSPLGGNEQYF. CDR3 nucleotides: TGTGCCAGCAGCCCCTTAGGGGGCAACGAGCAGTACTTC.